The 16 T cell receptor beta chains presented below share a single source sample, sequenced in a study of blood T cell repertoires in COVID-19. This table comes from immunoSEQ multiplex PCR, and its TCRdb copy is limited to in-frame clones, with some not included. This table has hundreds of thousands of clones, approximately 87% appearing once. Sequenced sample: peripheral blood. Receptors were obtained from a human donor in a cohort sampled during active COVID-19.

The rearrangement uses TRBV5-1 and TRBJ2-7; perhaps TRBD2 as D (6 bases). This CDR3 is 16 amino acids long. V shed 0 bases and J shed 1 base, with 14 bases lying between them. CDR1 is SGHRS, CDR2 YFSETQ, per germline. The CDR3 is CASSLVFGGRSYEQYF. CDR3 nucleotides: TGCGCCAGCAGCTTGGTTTTCGGGGGACGATCCTACGAGCAGTACTTC. The whole variable domain, filled in from reference TRBV5-1 and TRBJ2-7, reads KAGVTQTPRYLIKTRGQQVTLSCSPISGHRSVSWYQQTPGQGLQFLFEYFSETQRNKGNFPGRFSGRQFSNSRSEMNVSTLELGDSALYLCASSLVFGGRSYEQYFGPGTRLTVT.

V is TRBV7-8 and J is TRBJ1-6, with TRBD1 as a possible D gene (6 bases). There are 18 residues in the CDR3. Between the trimmed V and J ends, which lost 2 bases and 9 bases, there was a span of 23 bases. Germline V CDR1 and CDR2: SGHVS, FQNEAQ. The CDR3 nucleotides read TGTGCCAGCAGCTTAAGGGATGGTCAAGGACAGAACTCTTCACCCCTCCACTTT. It translates to CASSLRDGQGQNSSPLHF. Full variable domain (outside the CDR3, taken from reference TRBV7-8 and TRBJ1-6): GAGVSQSPRYKVAKRGQDVALRCDPISGHVSLFWYQQALGQGPEFLTYFQNEAQLDKSGLPSDRFFAERPEGSVSTLKIQRTQQEDSAVYLCASSLRDGQGQNSSPLHFGNGTRLTVT.

J is TRBJ1-6 and V is TRBV10-1; D ambiguous. Deletions cut 4 bases from V and 4 bases from J, with 5 bases between. Germline lookup yields CDR1 WNHNN and CDR2 SYGVQD (reference sequence). The CDR3 is made up of 13 amino acids. DNA of the CDR3: TGCGCCAGCAGTGCACAGTATAATTCACCCCTCCACTTT. Translation: CASSAQYNSPLHF.

The chain is built from TRBV7-9 and TRBJ2-3; a possible D gene is TRBD2 (6 bases). Germline values: CDR1 SEHNR, CDR2 FQNEAQ (reference sequence). With 3 bases removed from V and 2 bases from J, the gap between germline ends came to 9 bases. The CDR3 spans 14 residues. CDR3 sequence (DNA): TGTGCCAGCAGCTTGTCGGGACTCACAGATACGCAGTATTTT. Translating it yields CASSLSGLTDTQYF.

The gene calls are TRBV5-6 and TRBJ2-3, with 8 bases identical to TRBD2. Germline V gene sequence: CDR1 SGHDT, CDR2 YYEEEE. The CDR3 consists of 16 residues. The V gene end was trimmed by 2 bases and the J gene end by 3 bases; junction bases not matched to a gene: 8. The CDR3 coding sequence is TGTGCCAGCAGCTTCAGACTAGCGCGAGGGACAGATACGCAGTATTTT. This gives the protein CASSFRLARGTDTQYF. Variable domain in full (rest from reference TRBV5-6 and TRBJ2-3): DAGVTQSPTHLIKTRGQQVTLRCSPKSGHDTVSWYQQALGQGPQFIFQYYEEEERQRGNFPDRFSGHQFPNYSSELNVNALLLGDSALYLCASSFRLARGTDTQYFGPGTRLTVL.

DNA for the CDR3: TGCGCCAGCAGTGACCCCGGGACTAGCGGGGCGGCAGATACGCAGTATTTT. It is translated as CASSDPGTSGAADTQYF. The V gene is TRBV10-1, the J gene TRBJ2-3, with 13 bases lining up with TRBD2. This CDR3 has 17 residues. From germline, CDR1 is WNHNN and CDR2 SYGVQD (reference sequence). Trimming cost V 3 bases and J 4 bases; bases outside gene matches: 7.

The rearrangement uses TRBV14 and TRBJ1-1, with TRBD1 as a possible D gene (6 bases). Germline V gene sequence: CDR1 SGHDN, CDR2 FVKESK. The V and J ends lost 3 bases and 3 bases respectively, with 17 bases between them. The CDR3 spans 16 residues. CDR3 DNA sequence: TGTGCCAGCAGCCAGAACAGGGTCGATGGGTACACTGAAGCTTTCTTT. This gives the protein CASSQNRVDGYTEAFF.

The chain joins TRBV27 to TRBJ1-1; 10 positions match TRBD1. Germline V gene lookup returns CDR1 MNHEY and CDR2 SMNVEV (reference sequence). After removal of 0 bases from V and 6 bases from J, the junction contained 1 base not matched to a gene. The CDR3 loop spans 14 amino acids. This CDR3 reads CASSLSGQGPEAFF. The CDR3 DNA reads as TGTGCCAGCAGTTTATCGGGACAGGGGCCTGAAGCTTTCTTT.

This rearrangement joins TRBV28 to TRBJ1-4; 7 bases are shared with TRBD1. The CDR3 spans 18 residues. V trimming: 2 bases; J trimming: 4 bases; junction bases outside the gene matches: 13. The germline CDR1 and CDR2 sequences are MDHEN and SYDVKM. CDR3 nucleotide sequence: TGTGCCAGCAGTTTACCCTACAGGGGCGATTTCATTAATGAAAAACTGTTTTTT. It specifies CASSLPYRGDFINEKLFF.

This clone was recorded only once. The chain combines TRBV7-2 with TRBJ1-6; D call uncertain. Germline V gives CDR1 SGHTA, CDR2 FQGNSA. The CDR3 is 16 amino acids. Trimming removed 5 bases at V and 4 bases at J, with 15 bases between. CDR3 residues: CASSLMSGGYNSPLHF. The CDR3 coding sequence is TGTGCCAGCAGCCTCATGAGCGGCGGGTATAATTCACCCCTCCACTTT.

The chain has TRBV5-4 and TRBJ2-7; D not certain. Looked up from germline, CDR1 is SGHNT and CDR2 is YYREEE (reference sequence). This CDR3 has 12 residues. Between the trimmed V and J ends, which lost 4 bases and 4 bases, there was a span of 9 bases. CDR3 coding DNA: TGTGCCAGCAGCCTATCTAGTTACGAGCAGTACTTC. Translation: CASSLSSYEQYF.

This clone has a single count. The V gene is TRBV24-1, the J gene TRBJ2-1, with TRBD1 matching over 9 bases. Germline CDR1 KGHDR, CDR2 SFDVKD. V was clipped by 9 bases and J by 6 bases; unmatched bases: 8. CDR3 size: 14 residues. The CDR3 loop is CATSRDRDGNEQFF. CDR3 sequence (DNA): TGTGCCACCTCAAGGGACAGGGATGGCAATGAGCAGTTCTTC.

The J gene is TRBJ2-1, the V gene TRBV3-1 (or the pseudogene TRBV3-2); 9 bases match TRBD1. With V trimmed by 6 bases and J by 0 bases, 6 bases remained unmatched. Germline assignment: CDR1 LGHDT and CDR2 YNNKEL (reference sequence). This CDR3 is built from 16 residues. CDR3 region: CASSSPGQGSYNEQFF. In DNA form, the CDR3 reads TGTGCCAGCAGTAGTCCGGGACAGGGCTCCTACAATGAGCAGTTCTTC.

The chain employs TRBV13 and TRBJ2-2; 11 nucleotides line up with TRBD2. Trimming cost V 3 bases and J 1 base; bases outside gene matches: 1. The germline CDR1 and CDR2 sequences are PRHDT and FYEKMQ (reference sequence). This CDR3 spans 16 amino acids. CDR3 residues: CASSFGTSGNTGELFF. The DNA of the CDR3 is TGTGCCAGCAGCTTCGGGACTAGCGGGAACACCGGGGAGCTGTTTTTT.

This clone was observed a single time. The rearrangement uses TRBV6-2 or TRBV6-3 and TRBJ1-3; D may be TRBD1 (6 bases). CDR1 is MNHEY, CDR2 SVGEGT, per germline. This CDR3 is built from 15 residues. V was pared by 6 bases and J by 0 bases, with 12 bases between. Written as DNA, the CDR3 is TGTGCCAGCAGCTTGGAACAGGGCTCTGGAAACACCATATATTTT. Its protein product is CASSLEQGSGNTIYF.

This chain connects TRBV5-1 to TRBJ2-7; possible D gene TRBD1, 6 bases. The CDR3 consists of 16 residues. Germline-derived CDR1 and CDR2 are SGHRS and YFSETQ. With 0 bases removed from V and 0 bases from J, the gap between germline ends came to 13 bases. This chain's CDR3 is CASSLGLTGTSYEQYF. The CDR3 bases are TGCGCCAGCAGCTTGGGGCTTACAGGGACCTCCTACGAGCAGTACTTC.